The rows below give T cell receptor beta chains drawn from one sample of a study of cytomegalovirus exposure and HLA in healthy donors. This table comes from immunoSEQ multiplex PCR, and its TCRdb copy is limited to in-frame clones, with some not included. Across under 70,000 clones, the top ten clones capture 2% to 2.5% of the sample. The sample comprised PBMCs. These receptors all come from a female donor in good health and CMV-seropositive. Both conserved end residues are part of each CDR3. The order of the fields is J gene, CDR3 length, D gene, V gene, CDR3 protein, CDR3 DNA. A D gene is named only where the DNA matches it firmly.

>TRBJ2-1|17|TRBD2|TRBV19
CASSIDQASGVDNEQFF
TGTGCCAGTAGTATAGATCAGGCTAGCGGGGTGGACAATGAGCAGTTCTTC
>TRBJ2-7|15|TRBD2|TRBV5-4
CASSLIGRGQYEQYF
TGTGCCAGCAGCTTGATCGGGAGGGGACAATACGAGCAGTACTTC
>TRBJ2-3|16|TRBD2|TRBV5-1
CASSRLAGSSTDTQYF
TGCGCCAGCAGCAGACTAGCGGGGTCTAGCACAGATACGCAGTATTTT
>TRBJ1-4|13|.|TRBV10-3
CAISGRDSEKLFF
TGTGCCATCAGTGGCAGGGATAGTGAAAAACTGTTTTTT
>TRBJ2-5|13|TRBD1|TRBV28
CASSSGQQETQYF
TGTGCCAGCAGTTCGGGACAGCAAGAGACCCAGTACTTC
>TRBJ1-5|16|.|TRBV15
CATSRSRRGGNQPQHF
TGTGCCACCAGCAGATCGAGACGGGGAGGTAATCAGCCCCAGCATTTT
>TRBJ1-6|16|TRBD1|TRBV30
CAWSWDRTNGNSPLHF
TGTGCCTGGAGTTGGGACAGGACGAACGGGAATTCACCCCTCCACTTT
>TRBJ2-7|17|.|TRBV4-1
CASSQVHSLGAAYEQYF
TGCGCCAGCAGCCAAGTTCATTCCCTGGGGGCCGCCTACGAGCAGTACTTC
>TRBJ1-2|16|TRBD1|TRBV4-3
CASSQDVTGGRHGYTF
TGCGCCAGCAGCCAAGACGTGACAGGGGGTCGCCATGGCTACACCTTC
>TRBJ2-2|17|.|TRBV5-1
CASSPLTESTNTGELFF
TGCGCCAGCAGCCCTTTGACAGAATCCACGAACACCGGGGAGCTGTTTTTT
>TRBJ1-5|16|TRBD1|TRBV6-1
CASRERQGYSNQPQHF
TGTGCCAGCAGGGAACGACAGGGTTATAGCAATCAGCCCCAGCATTTT
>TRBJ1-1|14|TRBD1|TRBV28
CASSLTGGVTEAFF
TGTGCCAGCAGTTTGACAGGGGGAGTCACTGAAGCTTTCTTT
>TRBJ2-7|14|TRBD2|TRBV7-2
CASSYTSADYEQYF
TGTGCCAGCAGCTACACTAGCGCCGACTACGAGCAGTACTTC
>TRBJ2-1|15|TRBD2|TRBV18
CASSPQTSGNNEQFF
TGTGCCAGCTCACCACAGACTAGCGGCAACAATGAGCAGTTCTTC